The present entry profiles one T cell receptor beta chain with its context. CDR1 is SGDLS, CDR2 YYNGEE, per germline. This CDR3 is built from 16 residues. J gave up 8 bases and V 9 bases, and 13 bases lay outside the gene matches. TCRdb's copy holds only in-frame clones and misses some; the assay was immunoSEQ multiplex PCR. The sample carries 120,000 to 150,000 clones, 93% recorded once. This sample is part of a study of control samples from healthy donors and cancer patients. The receptor was isolated from a man younger than 30 in good health. Sequenced sample: blood. The chain links TRBV9 to TRBJ2-1, with 14 nucleotides matching TRBD2. CDR3: CATSAGGLAGEDEQFF. The CDR3 DNA reads as TGTGCCACCTCTGCCGGGGGACTAGCGGGAGAGGATGAGCAGTTCTTC.